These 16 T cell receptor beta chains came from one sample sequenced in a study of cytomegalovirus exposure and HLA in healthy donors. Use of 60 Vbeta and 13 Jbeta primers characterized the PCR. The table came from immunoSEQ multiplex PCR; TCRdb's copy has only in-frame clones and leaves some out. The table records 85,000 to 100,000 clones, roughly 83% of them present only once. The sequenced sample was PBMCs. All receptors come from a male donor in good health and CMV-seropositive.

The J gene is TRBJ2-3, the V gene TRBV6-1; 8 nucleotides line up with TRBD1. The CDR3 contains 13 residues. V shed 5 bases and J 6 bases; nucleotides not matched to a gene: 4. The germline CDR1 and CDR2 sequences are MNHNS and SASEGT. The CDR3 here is CASSKQGADTQYF. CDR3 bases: TGTGCCAGCAGTAAGCAGGGGGCTGATACGCAGTATTTT.

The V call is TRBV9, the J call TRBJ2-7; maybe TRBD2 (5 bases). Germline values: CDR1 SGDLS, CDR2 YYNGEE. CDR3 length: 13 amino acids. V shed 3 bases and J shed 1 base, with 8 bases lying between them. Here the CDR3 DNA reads TGTGCCAGCAGCGCGGAGGAGTCCTACGAGCAGTACTTC. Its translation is CASSAEESYEQYF.

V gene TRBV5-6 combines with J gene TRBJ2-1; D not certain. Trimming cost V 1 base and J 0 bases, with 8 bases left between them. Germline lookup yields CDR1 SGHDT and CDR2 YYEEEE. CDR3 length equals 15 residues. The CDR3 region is CASSLTLSSYNEQFF. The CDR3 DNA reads TGTGCCAGCAGCTTGACCCTAAGCTCCTACAATGAGCAGTTCTTC.

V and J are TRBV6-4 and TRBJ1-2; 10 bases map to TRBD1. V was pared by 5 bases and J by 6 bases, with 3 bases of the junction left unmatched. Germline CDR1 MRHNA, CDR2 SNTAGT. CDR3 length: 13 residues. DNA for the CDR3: TGTGCCAGCAGTCCGACAGGGGGCAATGGCTACACCTTC. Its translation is CASSPTGGNGYTF.

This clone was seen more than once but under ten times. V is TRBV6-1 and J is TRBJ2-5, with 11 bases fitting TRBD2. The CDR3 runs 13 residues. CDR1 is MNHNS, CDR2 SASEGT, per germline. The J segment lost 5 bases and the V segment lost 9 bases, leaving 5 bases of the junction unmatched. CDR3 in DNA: TGTGCCAGTTCGACTAGCGGGGCTGAGACCCAGTACTTC. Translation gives CASSTSGAETQYF.

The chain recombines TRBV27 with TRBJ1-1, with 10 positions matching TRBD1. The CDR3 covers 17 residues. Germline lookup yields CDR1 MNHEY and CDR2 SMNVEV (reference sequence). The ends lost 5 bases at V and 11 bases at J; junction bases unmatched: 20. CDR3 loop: CASSPRAMTGGRWKAFF. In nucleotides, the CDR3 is TGTGCCAGCAGTCCTCGGGCCATGACAGGGGGCAGGTGGAAGGCTTTCTTT.

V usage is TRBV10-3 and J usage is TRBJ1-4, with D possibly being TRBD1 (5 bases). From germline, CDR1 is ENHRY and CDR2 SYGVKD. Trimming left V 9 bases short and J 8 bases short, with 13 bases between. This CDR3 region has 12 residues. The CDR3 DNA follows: TGTGCCATATCCAACAGGAACGAAAAACTGTTTTTT. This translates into CAISNRNEKLFF.

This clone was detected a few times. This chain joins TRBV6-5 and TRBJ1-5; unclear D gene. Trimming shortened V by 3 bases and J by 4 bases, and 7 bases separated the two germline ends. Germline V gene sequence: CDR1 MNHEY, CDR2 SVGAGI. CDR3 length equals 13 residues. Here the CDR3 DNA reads TGTGCCAGCAGTTATGGCGGGAATCAGCCCCAGCATTTT. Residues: CASSYGGNQPQHF.

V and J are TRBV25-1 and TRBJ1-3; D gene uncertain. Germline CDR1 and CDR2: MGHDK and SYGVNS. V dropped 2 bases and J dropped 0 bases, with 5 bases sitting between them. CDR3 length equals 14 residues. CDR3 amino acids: CASSEDFSGNTIYF. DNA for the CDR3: TGTGCCAGCAGTGAAGACTTCTCTGGAAACACCATATATTTT.

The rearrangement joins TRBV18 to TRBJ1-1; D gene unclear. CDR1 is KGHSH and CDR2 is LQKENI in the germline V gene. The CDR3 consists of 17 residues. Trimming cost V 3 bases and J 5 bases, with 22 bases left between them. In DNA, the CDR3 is TGTGCCAGCTCACCCCCGGAGCGGGGAGGGTCGGGGACTGAAGCTTTCTTT. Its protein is CASSPPERGGSGTEAFF.

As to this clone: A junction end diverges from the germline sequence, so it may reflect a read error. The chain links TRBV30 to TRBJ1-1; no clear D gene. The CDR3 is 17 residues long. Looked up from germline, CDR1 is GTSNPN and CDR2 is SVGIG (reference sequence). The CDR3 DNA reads TGTGTCTGGAGTGTACCAGTGAGGGCAGGACTGAACACTGAAGCTTTCTTT. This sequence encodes CVWSVPVRAGLNTEAFF.

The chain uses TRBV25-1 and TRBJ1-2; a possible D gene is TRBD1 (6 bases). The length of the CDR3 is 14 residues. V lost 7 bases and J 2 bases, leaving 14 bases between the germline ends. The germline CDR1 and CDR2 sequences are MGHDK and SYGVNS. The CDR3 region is CASIPAGTNYGYTF. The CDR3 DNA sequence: TGTGCCAGCATCCCAGCCGGGACAAACTATGGCTACACCTTC.

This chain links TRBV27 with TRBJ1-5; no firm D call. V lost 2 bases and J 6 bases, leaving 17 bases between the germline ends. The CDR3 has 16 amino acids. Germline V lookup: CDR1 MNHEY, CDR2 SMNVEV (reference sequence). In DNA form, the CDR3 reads TGTGCCAGCAGTTTAGAGGGCAACGCATTCACTCAGCCCCAGCATTTT. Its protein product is CASSLEGNAFTQPQHF.

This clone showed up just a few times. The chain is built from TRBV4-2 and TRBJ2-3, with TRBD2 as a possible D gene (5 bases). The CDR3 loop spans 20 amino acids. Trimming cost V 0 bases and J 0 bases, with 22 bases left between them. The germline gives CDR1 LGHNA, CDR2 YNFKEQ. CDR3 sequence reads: CASSQEGTRERIDSTDTQYF. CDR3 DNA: TGTGCCAGCAGCCAAGAGGGTACTAGGGAAAGAATTGATAGCACAGATACGCAGTATTTT.

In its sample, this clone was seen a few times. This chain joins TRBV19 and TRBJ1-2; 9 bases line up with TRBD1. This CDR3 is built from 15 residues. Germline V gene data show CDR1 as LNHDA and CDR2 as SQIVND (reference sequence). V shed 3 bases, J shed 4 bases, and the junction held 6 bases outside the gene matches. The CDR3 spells CASSILGQGSYGYTF. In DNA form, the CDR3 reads TGTGCCAGTAGTATCCTAGGACAGGGGAGCTATGGCTACACCTTC.

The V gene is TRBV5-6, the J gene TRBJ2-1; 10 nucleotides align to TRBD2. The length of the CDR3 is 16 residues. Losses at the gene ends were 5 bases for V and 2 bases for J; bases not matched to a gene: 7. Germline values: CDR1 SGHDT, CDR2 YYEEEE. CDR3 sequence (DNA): TGTGCCAGCAGTCTGGAGCGGGGGGGGACCTACAATGAGCAGTTCTTC. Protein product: CASSLERGGTYNEQFF.